This T cell receptor beta chain was sequenced for a study of cytomegalovirus exposure and HLA in healthy donors. Sampled while nominally healthy, donors likely had unrecorded immune exposures. PCR involved 60 Vbeta and 13 Jbeta primers. The table came from immunoSEQ multiplex PCR; TCRdb's copy has only in-frame clones and leaves some out. The table includes some 170,000 clones, about 80% detected once. The specimen was PBMCs. The clonotype originates from a man under 40 in good health and CMV-seronegative.

CDR3 protein: CASSLARDSYEQYF. DNA for the CDR3: TGTGCCAGCAGCTTAGCGAGGGACAGCTACGAGCAGTACTTC. The V and J genes are TRBV7-9 and TRBJ2-7; 7 nucleotides line up with TRBD1. This CDR3 has 14 residues. The germline gives CDR1 SEHNR, CDR2 FQNEAQ (reference sequence). With 0 bases clipped from V and 3 bases from J, the junction kept 2 bases outside the gene matches.